What follows are 25 T cell receptor beta chains derived from one specimen sequenced in a study of T cell clones after liver transplantation. The repertoire was sequenced with immunoSEQ multiplex PCR; TCRdb's copy has only in-frame clones and lacks some. The table includes roughly 100,000 clones, about 81% detected once. The source material was CD4+ T cells from blood, sampled around 44 months after liver transplant. These receptors originate from a human patient who received a liver transplant. The graft donor may be the source of some T cells.

This clone is a singleton in its sample. The gene calls are TRBV11-2 and TRBJ2-3, with D maybe TRBD2 (5 bases). Germline-derived CDR1 and CDR2 are SGHAT and FQNNGV. This CDR3 spans 14 amino acids. Trimming cost V 5 bases and J 4 bases, with 13 bases left between them. CDR3 DNA: TGTGCCAGCAGCGGAGGCGGTTGGCCAGATACGCAGTATTTT. It yields the protein CASSGGGWPDTQYF. The full variable domain, with the rest looked up from reference TRBV11-2 and TRBJ2-3, is EAGVAQSPRYKIIEKRQSVAFWCNPISGHATLYWYQQILGQGPKLLIQFQNNGVVDDSQLPKDRFSAERLKGVDSTLKIQPAKLEDSAVYLCASSGGGWPDTQYFGPGTRLTVL.

The CDR3 sequence: CASSGLAGGETQYF. The CDR3 coding sequence is TGCGCCAGCAGCGGACTAGCGGGAGGGGAGACCCAGTACTTC. This chain joins TRBV5-1 and TRBJ2-5, with 15 bases matching TRBD2. The germline V gene encodes CDR1 SGHRS and CDR2 YFSETQ. Germline trimming cut 4 bases from V and 5 bases from J; bases unmatched to any gene: 0. This CDR3 spans 14 amino acids.

The rearrangement uses TRBV6-5 and TRBJ2-7; D is possibly TRBD1 or TRBD2 (5 bases each). CDR3 length: 14 residues. The V end lost 4 bases, the J end lost 9 bases, and 19 bases lay between the germline ends. Germline V gives CDR1 MNHEY, CDR2 SVGAGI. The chain's CDR3 is CASSSPGRLWWQYF. CDR3 DNA sequence: TGTGCCAGCAGTTCGCCGGGACGGCTCTGGTGGCAGTACTTC.

The rearrangement uses TRBV18 and TRBJ1-5; 8 bases map to TRBD1. The CDR3 sequence is 14 residues long. V lost 4 bases, J lost 4 bases, and 3 bases stayed unmatched. CDR1 KGHSH and CDR2 LQKENI come from the germline V gene. CDR3 region: CASSRGQVNQPQHF. The CDR3 DNA reads TGTGCCAGCTCACGGGGACAGGTGAATCAGCCCCAGCATTTT. Supplemented by reference TRBV18 and TRBJ1-5, the full variable domain reads NAGVMQNPRHLVRRRGQEARLRCSPMKGHSHVYWYRQLPEEGLKFMVYLQKENIIDESGMPKERFSAEFPKEGPSILRIQQVVRGDSAAYFCASSRGQVNQPQHFGDGTRLSIL.

This clone was detected only once. A much larger clone is a single base away; this may be a read error. The sample contains more than one DNA sequence encoding this CDR3. The rearrangement links TRBV6-5 to TRBJ1-5; D might be TRBD1 (6 bases). This CDR3 has 15 amino acids. V lost 5 bases and J 3 bases, leaving 14 bases between the germline ends. Germline values: CDR1 MNHEY, CDR2 SVGAGI. In DNA, the CDR3 is TGTGCCAGCAGTGGGAGCCCAGGGGTCAATCAGCCCCAGCATTTT. Its protein is CASSGSPGVNQPQHF.

This clone appeared once. The J gene is TRBJ2-1, the V gene TRBV9, with 7 nucleotides matching TRBD1. The CDR3 covers 15 residues. Per the germline V gene, CDR1 is SGDLS and CDR2 is YYNGEE. Losses at the gene ends were 3 bases for V and 4 bases for J; bases not matched to a gene: 7. The DNA for the CDR3 is TGTGCCAGCAGCGCGCGCCCGGGACAGTACAATGAGCAGTTCTTC. Translating gives CASSARPGQYNEQFF.

This chain connects TRBV19 to TRBJ1-5; no reliable D call. This CDR3 is built from 15 residues. Trimming left V 3 bases short and J 2 bases short, with 11 bases between. Germline V gives CDR1 LNHDA, CDR2 SQIVND (reference sequence). CDR3 sequence: CASSIGQAGNQPQHF. CDR3 coding DNA: TGTGCCAGTAGTATTGGGCAGGCTGGCAATCAGCCCCAGCATTTT. The whole variable domain, remainder taken from reference TRBV19 and TRBJ1-5, is DGGITQSPKYLFRKEGQNVTLSCEQNLNHDAMYWYRQDPGQGLRLIYYSQIVNDFQKGDIAEGYSVSREKKESFPLTVTSAQKNPTAFYLCASSIGQAGNQPQHFGDGTRLSIL.

The chain recombines TRBV30 with TRBJ1-4; a possible D gene is TRBD1 (6 bases). The CDR3 length is 12 residues. Trimming removed 5 bases from V and 7 bases from J, with 11 bases in between. Germline V CDR1 and CDR2: GTSNPN, SVGIG (reference sequence). The CDR3 DNA is TGTGCCTGGGCCCCCAGGGGTGAAAAACTGTTTTTT. This translates into CAWAPRGEKLFF.

This clone came up once. This chain uses TRBV7-2 with TRBJ2-5, with 11 bases aligning to TRBD2. The germline V gene has CDR1 SGHTA and CDR2 FQGNSA. The CDR3 totals 16 residues. Trimming cost V 1 base and J 7 bases; bases outside gene matches: 8. The CDR3 protein is CASSLELAGAMGTQYF. The CDR3 DNA follows: TGTGCCAGCAGCTTAGAACTAGCGGGGGCCATGGGGACCCAGTACTTC.

The gene calls are TRBV9 and TRBJ2-5, with a tentative D call TRBD1 (5 bases). V was shortened by 0 bases and J by 2 bases, with 5 bases between the two germline ends. The CDR3 has 13 residues. CDR1 is SGDLS, CDR2 YYNGEE, per germline. Here the CDR3 reads CASSVGTQETQYF. The CDR3, as DNA: TGTGCCAGCAGCGTAGGGACACAAGAGACCCAGTACTTC. The variable domain in full, with the rest retrieved from reference TRBV9 and TRBJ2-5, is DSGVTQTPKHLITATGQRVTLRCSPRSGDLSVYWYQQSLDQGLQFLIQYYNGEERAKGNILERFSAQQFPDLHSELNLSSLELGDSALYFCASSVGTQETQYFGPGTRLLVL.

J is TRBJ1-2 and V is TRBV6-1, with D possibly matching TRBD1 (5 bases). Germline V gives CDR1 MNHNS, CDR2 SASEGT. The CDR3 sequence is 13 residues long. V was clipped by 8 bases and J by 5 bases, with 15 bases between them. The chain's CDR3 is CASPRGEGYGYTF. In DNA, the CDR3 is TGTGCCAGCCCTCGGGGGGAGGGGTATGGCTACACCTTC.

The chain is built from TRBV7-3 and TRBJ2-2, with D unclear. The V gene lost 1 base and the J gene lost 5 bases, with 8 bases spanning the gap. Germline V gene sequence: CDR1 SGHTA, CDR2 FQGTGA. The length of the CDR3 is 14 residues. The CDR3: CASSLRHSTGELFF. The CDR3 nucleotides read TGTGCCAGCAGCTTAAGGCACAGTACCGGGGAGCTGTTTTTT.

This clone was seen more than once but under ten times. The V gene is TRBV28, the J gene TRBJ2-5; tentative D call: TRBD2 (6 bases). Germline V gene data show CDR1 as MDHEN and CDR2 as SYDVKM. V lost 4 bases and J lost 4, with 13 bases in between. The CDR3 has 14 amino acids. Written as DNA, the CDR3 is TGTGCCAGCAGTTCCCGGGGAGGTTCAGAGACCCAGTACTTC. Protein product: CASSSRGGSETQYF.

This chain joins TRBV29-1 and TRBJ1-2; 8 bases are shared with TRBD1. Germline CDR1 and CDR2: SQVTM and ANQGSEA. The CDR3 has 14 residues. The V and J ends lost 6 bases and 1 base, in that order; junction bases with no gene match: 7. The CDR3 sequence: CSVDGDRINYGYTF. DNA for the CDR3: TGCAGCGTGGATGGGGACAGGATTAACTATGGCTACACCTTC.

The rearrangement uses TRBV5-1 and TRBJ1-3; TRBD1 is a possible D gene (5 bases). The germline V gene encodes CDR1 SGHRS and CDR2 YFSETQ. The CDR3 contains 15 residues. Trimming took off 4 bases at V and 8 bases at J, with 19 bases between the two ends. CDR3 coding DNA: TGCGCCAGCAGCCCTATCCCAGGGTCACAGGACACCATATATTTT. Protein product: CASSPIPGSQDTIYF.

V usage is TRBV7-2 and J usage is TRBJ2-7; D may be TRBD1 or TRBD2 (5 bases each). Deletions cut 5 bases from V and 8 bases from J, with 16 bases between. The germline V gene encodes CDR1 SGHTA and CDR2 FQGNSA. The CDR3 spans 13 residues. The CDR3 loop reads CASSLGGTGQQYF. CDR3 sequence (DNA): TGTGCCAGCAGCCTGGGTGGGACGGGACAGCAGTACTTC. Supplemented by reference TRBV7-2 and TRBJ2-7, the full variable domain reads GAGVSQSPSNKVTEKGKDVELRCDPISGHTALYWYRQSLGQGLEFLIYFQGNSAPDKSGLPSDRFSAERTGGSVSTLTIQRTQQEDSAVYLCASSLGGTGQQYFGPGTRLTVT.

This clone has just a few counts. The rearrangement uses TRBV9 and TRBJ1-6; D remains ambiguous. The length of the CDR3 is 13 residues. The germline gives CDR1 SGDLS, CDR2 YYNGEE. V was trimmed by 0 bases and J by 11 bases, leaving 9 bases between them. The CDR3 DNA is TGTGCCAGCAGCGTAGTGGGGAGCGCACCCCTCCACTTT. Amino acid sequence: CASSVVGSAPLHF.

The rearrangement joins TRBV28 to TRBJ2-7, with D possibly being TRBD2 (6 bases). Per germline, CDR1 MDHEN and CDR2 SYDVKM. The ends were cut back, 5 bases at V and 3 bases at J, with 14 bases in the middle. This CDR3 comprises 14 residues. The CDR3 coding sequence is TGTGCCAGCAGTAAGGCGGGACTCCACTACGAGCAGTACTTC. Its protein product is CASSKAGLHYEQYF.

This clone was seen more than once but under ten times. This rearrangement joins TRBV14 to TRBJ2-1, with D perhaps matching TRBD2 (7 bases). V was shortened by 4 bases and J by 10 bases, with 20 bases between the two germline ends. The CDR3 is made up of 15 amino acids. CDR1 and CDR2 from the germline V gene are SGHDN and FVKESK. In nucleotides, the CDR3 is TGTGCCAGCAGCCCGTCCGGGGGGCCGTCTTTGGAGCAGTTCTTC. This sequence encodes CASSPSGGPSLEQFF.

J is TRBJ2-4 and V is TRBV28; D is perhaps TRBD1 (5 bases). V dropped 3 bases and J dropped 8 bases, with 11 bases sitting between them. The length of the CDR3 is 13 residues. Germline V lookup: CDR1 MDHEN, CDR2 SYDVKM. CDR3 loop: CASSFQGADIQYF. CDR3 coding DNA: TGTGCCAGCAGTTTCCAGGGTGCGGACATTCAGTACTTC.

The CDR3 DNA reads as TGTGCCAGCAGACGGGAGGGTACCGGGGAGCTGTTTTTT. Its protein product is CASRREGTGELFF. This chain uses TRBV6-6 with TRBJ2-2; 8 bases fit TRBD2. This CDR3 comprises 13 residues. The germline gives CDR1 MNHNY, CDR2 SVGAGI (reference sequence). With 6 bases clipped from V and 5 bases from J, the junction kept 2 bases outside the gene matches.

This chain joins TRBV18 and TRBJ2-2, with D uncertain. Trimming stripped 3 bases from V and 4 bases from J, with 3 bases between. From germline, CDR1 is KGHSH and CDR2 LQKENI. CDR3 length: 12 amino acids. CDR3 sequence (DNA): TGTGCCAGCTCACCCCGCACCGGGGAGCTGTTTTTT. Its protein is CASSPRTGELFF.

This clone was counted only a few times. The chain employs TRBV7-2 and TRBJ2-2; no firm D call. This CDR3 has 13 amino acids. CDR1 is SGHTA, CDR2 FQGNSA, per germline. Trimming stripped 2 bases from V and 3 bases from J, with 4 bases between. CDR3 DNA: TGTGCCAGCAGCTTATTTGACACCGGGGAGCTGTTTTTT. Translating gives CASSLFDTGELFF.

The CDR3 bases are TGTGCCAGCAGCGAGACCCCGGCGGATTCACCCCTCCACTTT. This encodes CASSETPADSPLHF. The chain uses TRBV9 and TRBJ1-6; D remains unclear. In germline, CDR1 is SGDLS, CDR2 YYNGEE. Trimming removed 3 bases from V and 8 bases from J, with 12 bases in between. There are 14 residues in the CDR3.

The V call is TRBV7-3, the J call TRBJ2-7; 7 bases map to TRBD2. V was pared by 4 bases and J by 5 bases, with 14 bases of the junction left unmatched. CDR1 SGHTA and CDR2 FQGTGA come from the germline V gene. The CDR3 runs 16 residues. CDR3 nucleotides: TGTGCCAGCAGCTCCAACGGGGCGGGGGTTCTACACGAGCAGTACTTC. This translates into CASSSNGAGVLHEQYF.